This T cell receptor (beta chain) came from a study of patients and donors after allogeneic stem cell transplantation. MiXCR, applied by TCRdb to the RT-PCR reads, yields one record per CDR3 protein. The repertoire has about a million distinct CDR3 sequences, more than 15% of them found once; the top ten carry 6%. CDR1 DFQATT and CDR2 SNEGSKA come from the germline V gene (reference sequence). The CDR3 runs to 11 residues. Trimming took 6 bases from V and 5 from J, leaving 8 bases between them. This clonotype is a singleton in its sample. The sequenced sample consisted of blood, either unsorted or a sorted T cell fraction (not recorded which). The chain uses TRBV20-1 and TRBJ1-3; no clear D. This clonotype originated in a human donor who was either an allogeneic HSCT recipient or a stem cell or donor lymphocyte infusion donor (not recorded which). It is not recorded whose cells these are; they may come from a transplant donor. This CDR3 reads CSASVRNTIYF. DNA for the CDR3: TGCAGTGCCAGCGTTCGAAACACCATATATTTT.